The rows below give T cell receptor beta chains drawn from one sample of a study of PD-L1 blockade in urothelial cancer. Using immunoSEQ multiplex PCR, the repertoire was profiled, and TCRdb retains in-frame clones only, with some absent. Counted here are 35,000 to 55,000 clones, roughly 78% occurring once; the ten biggest clones make up less than 3.5%. Sequences were derived from PBMCs, sampled around atezolizumab (anti-PD-L1) treatment. The receptors stem from a man aged 65-85 years with urothelial cancer. The CDR3 runs from the conserved cysteine through the conserved F or W. The D gene is left open where the match is weak. Size values are once, few and many counts, or a class for expanded clones, and some rows have none.

TRBJ1-1,TRBV21-1,NA,NA,TGTGCCAGCAGCAAAGTCGGGGACAAAGATCGAGAGCTCATGAACACTGAAGCTTTCTTT,CASSKVGDKDRELMNTEAFF
TRBJ2-7,TRBV4-3,NA,TRBD2,TGCGCCAGCAGCCAGTCGCTGTTGGGACTACGCGAGCAGTACTTC,CASSQSLLGLREQYF
TRBJ2-5,TRBV5-4,NA,TRBD2,TGTGCCAGCAGCCGGAGGACTAGCGGTAGGGAGACCCAGTACTTC,CASSRRTSGRETQYF
TRBJ2-5,TRBV5-1,NA,TRBD1,TGCGCCAGCAGCCCCGGGACAGGACAAGGGGAGACCCAGTACTTC,CASSPGTGQGETQYF
TRBJ2-1,TRBV4-1,NA,TRBD1,TGCGCCAGCAGCCAAGGGACAGGGGAGGGCCCCTACAATGAGCAGTTCTTC,CASSQGTGEGPYNEQFF
TRBJ1-5,TRBV6-6,NA,TRBD1,TGTGCCAGCAACCCACAGGGGTTGTGGCCCCAGCATTTT,CASNPQGLWPQHF
TRBJ1-3,TRBV15,NA,TRBD1,TGTGCCACCAGCGGCCGGGACAGGGGGACTGGAAACACCATATATTTT,CATSGRDRGTGNTIYF
TRBJ1-3,TRBV18,NA,NA,TGTGCCAGCTCACTTGCCGCGGGAAACACCATATATTTT,CASSLAAGNTIYF
TRBJ2-7,TRBV10-3,NA,TRBD2,TGTGCCATCAGCATGGGGCTAGCGGTTAATTACGAGCAGTACTTC,CAISMGLAVNYEQYF
TRBJ1-1,TRBV7-7,NA,NA,TGTGCCAGCAGCTTATCGTTGGGGGCCGCTTTTAAGGAAGCTTTCTTT,CASSLSLGAAFKEAFF
TRBJ1-2,TRBV23-1,once,NA,TGCGCCAGCAGTCAACCTCAATTTGGGGGCGATGGCTACACCTTC,CASSQPQFGGDGYTF
TRBJ1-1,TRBV11-2,few,NA,TGTGCCAGCAGCTTAGCTCGGGGGGGAAGGTTCACTGAAGCTTTCTTT,CASSLARGGRFTEAFF
TRBJ2-4,TRBV19,once,TRBD1,TGTGCCAGTAGTATTTACGGCACAGGGGGTCTTTCCAAAAACATTCAGTACTTC,CASSIYGTGGLSKNIQYF
TRBJ2-3,TRBV19,NA,NA,TGTGCCAGTAGAAGTGGAGTGGCGCAGTATTTT,CASRSGVAQYF
TRBJ1-5,TRBV6-5,NA,TRBD1,TGTGCCAGCAGTTACGACAGGGATCGCAATCAGCCCCAGCATTTT,CASSYDRDRNQPQHF